This T cell receptor beta chain was sequenced in a study of beta chain features in type 1 diabetes. In its sample, this clone was seen a few times. As every portion of the isolated RNA was reverse transcribed, the sequencing read expressed TCRB transcripts. The method was immunoSEQ multiplex PCR; TCRdb's version includes in-frame clones alone and lacks a portion of them. The sample gives under 800,000 clones, about 14% of which show up once; 0.09% to 0.095% is in the top ten. Looked up from germline, CDR1 is SGHTA and CDR2 is FQGNSA. The CDR3 sequence is 15 residues long. Unmatched junction bases numbered 10, after V lost 5 bases and J lost 9 bases.

This TCR came from a man aged 18 to 30 in good health. The genes are TRBV7-2 and TRBJ1-6; 7 bases fit TRBD1. The specimen sequenced was naive CD4+ T cells from blood. The CDR3 region is CASSRSGTVGSPLHF. In DNA, the CDR3 is TGTGCCAGCAGCCGTTCCGGGACAGTCGGTTCACCCCTCCACTTT.